A single sample is the source of the 5 T cell receptor beta chains below, sequenced in a study of blood T cell repertoires in COVID-19. Profiled with immunoSEQ multiplex PCR; TCRdb holds only in-frame clones, not every one. Of about 47,000 clones listed, about 91% were seen once; the top ten hold about 16%. The sequencing input was peripheral blood. These receptors came from a man in his sixties with active COVID-19.

The rearrangement joins TRBV5-1 to TRBJ1-6, with a weak D call TRBD1 (6 bases). Trimming cost V 4 bases and J 8 bases, with 16 bases left between them. Germline V gene lookup returns CDR1 SGHRS and CDR2 YFSETQ. CDR3 length: 15 amino acids. The CDR3 DNA reads as TGCGCCAGCAGCCCCAGGACAGTAAGGGATTCACCCCTCCACTTT. It specifies CASSPRTVRDSPLHF. The full variable domain, with the rest looked up from reference TRBV5-1 and TRBJ1-6, is KAGVTQTPRYLIKTRGQQVTLSCSPISGHRSVSWYQQTPGQGLQFLFEYFSETQRNKGNFPGRFSGRQFSNSRSEMNVSTLELGDSALYLCASSPRTVRDSPLHFGNGTRLTVT.

V usage is TRBV28 and J usage is TRBJ2-7, with 10 bases that match TRBD2. Germline V gene lookup returns CDR1 MDHEN and CDR2 SYDVKM. V trimming: 6 bases; J trimming: 3 bases; junction bases outside the gene matches: 8. The CDR3 runs 15 residues. CDR3 DNA sequence: TGTGCCAGCAGCTTTACTAGCGGGGACCTCTACGAGCAGTACTTC. Its protein is CASSFTSGDLYEQYF. The variable domain in full, completed from reference TRBV28 and TRBJ2-7, reads DVKVTQSSRYLVKRTGEKVFLECVQDMDHENMFWYRQDPGLGLRLIYFSYDVKMKEKGDIPEGYSVSREKKERFSLILESASTNQTSMYLCASSFTSGDLYEQYFGPGTRLTVT.

The chain uses TRBV10-2 and TRBJ2-7; 9 nucleotides agree with TRBD2. The CDR3 runs 13 residues. CDR1 and CDR2 from the germline V gene are WSHSY and SAAADI. The V gene end was trimmed by 7 bases and the J gene end by 2 bases; junction bases not matched to a gene: 3. CDR3 region: CASISGGTYEQYF. The DNA of the CDR3 is TGCGCCAGCATCAGCGGGGGGACCTACGAGCAGTACTTC.

A few counts support this clone. The gene calls are TRBV24-1 and TRBJ1-6; D may be TRBD1 (6 bases). There are 13 residues in the CDR3. CDR1 is KGHDR and CDR2 is SFDVKD in the germline V gene. Trimming removed 6 bases at V and 9 bases at J, with 11 bases between. CDR3 DNA: TGTGCCACCAGTCCCAGGGGTGGTTCACCCCTCCACTTT. This codes for CATSPRGGSPLHF.

This chain joins TRBV6-5 and TRBJ2-7, with 9 positions matching TRBD1. Germline V gene data show CDR1 as MNHEY and CDR2 as SVGAGI. The V segment lost 5 bases and the J segment 2 bases; nucleotides outside the gene matches: 7. The CDR3 sequence is 15 residues long. DNA for the CDR3: TGTGCCAGCAGTACACCGGGACAGGGAGCCTACGAGCAGTACTTC. Its protein is CASSTPGQGAYEQYF.